The rows below give T cell receptor beta chains drawn from one sample of a study of blood T cell repertoires in COVID-19. Using immunoSEQ multiplex PCR, the repertoire was profiled, and TCRdb retains in-frame clones only, with some absent. The data contain approximately 240,000 clones, over 75% of them seen just once; the ten biggest clones take up 3% to 3.5%. The sequenced material came from PBMCs or T cells enriched from blood (not recorded which). These receptor sequences come from a woman aged 18-29 years in a cohort exposed to, infected with or recovered from COVID-19 (not recorded which). Each CDR3 is given with its conserved first and last residue. Fields, in order: CDR3 length, J gene, D gene, V gene, CDR3 protein, CDR3 DNA. A D gene is named only where the DNA matches it firmly.

cdr3_length: 16; j_call: TRBJ1-6; d_call: TRBD1; v_call: TRBV18; cdr3_aa: CASSPRTGSSNSPLHF; cdr3_nt: TGTGCCAGCTCACCCAGGACAGGGTCGAGTAATTCACCCCTCCACTTT
cdr3_length: 13; j_call: TRBJ2-5; d_call: .; v_call: TRBV5-4; cdr3_aa: CASTGQIPETQYF; cdr3_nt: TGTGCCAGCACCGGACAGATCCCAGAGACCCAGTACTTC
cdr3_length: 15; j_call: TRBJ2-1; d_call: TRBD1; v_call: TRBV10-3; cdr3_aa: CAIRKEQGTYNEQFF; cdr3_nt: TGTGCCATCAGAAAAGAACAGGGGACCTACAATGAGCAGTTCTTC
cdr3_length: 17; j_call: TRBJ2-1; d_call: TRBD1; v_call: TRBV5-1; cdr3_aa: CASSRQAGTGSYNEQFF; cdr3_nt: TGCGCCAGCAGCAGGCAAGCCGGGACAGGGTCCTACAATGAGCAGTTCTTC
cdr3_length: 13; j_call: TRBJ1-1; d_call: .; v_call: TRBV12-3/TRBV12-4; cdr3_aa: CASSLDSNTEAFF; cdr3_nt: TGTGCCAGCAGTTTGGACTCGAACACTGAAGCTTTCTTT
cdr3_length: 15; j_call: TRBJ2-2; d_call: .; v_call: TRBV28; cdr3_aa: CASSLAGAGAGELFF; cdr3_nt: TGTGCCAGCAGCCTTGCGGGGGCTGGGGCCGGGGAGCTGTTTTTT
cdr3_length: 14; j_call: TRBJ2-5; d_call: TRBD1; v_call: TRBV5-1; cdr3_aa: CASSPGQGEETQYF; cdr3_nt: TGCGCCAGCAGCCCCGGACAGGGGGAAGAGACCCAGTACTTC
cdr3_length: 15; j_call: TRBJ2-5; d_call: TRBD2; v_call: TRBV3-1/TRBV3-2; cdr3_aa: CASSQEVGGAETQYF; cdr3_nt: TGTGCCAGCAGCCAAGAGGTCGGGGGGGCTGAGACCCAGTACTTC
cdr3_length: 13; j_call: TRBJ1-6; d_call: .; v_call: TRBV2; cdr3_aa: CASTGYKDSPLHF; cdr3_nt: TGTGCCAGCACAGGGTACAAAGATTCACCCCTCCACTTT
cdr3_length: 16; j_call: TRBJ2-7; d_call: TRBD1; v_call: TRBV24-1; cdr3_aa: CATSEHGTGPSYEQYF; cdr3_nt: TGTGCCACCAGTGAGCACGGGACAGGGCCGTCCTACGAGCAGTACTTC
cdr3_length: 20; j_call: TRBJ1-3; d_call: TRBD1; v_call: TRBV5-5; cdr3_aa: CASSPRQGQPVGPSVNTIYF; cdr3_nt: TGTGCCAGCAGCCCGAGACAGGGTCAACCGGTAGGCCCCTCCGTCAACACCATATATTTT
cdr3_length: 17; j_call: TRBJ2-7; d_call: TRBD2; v_call: TRBV7-9; cdr3_aa: CASSQIGRTGLDYEQYF; cdr3_nt: TGTGCCAGCAGCCAAATCGGGAGGACGGGGCTTGACTACGAGCAGTACTTC
cdr3_length: 15; j_call: TRBJ2-5; d_call: TRBD2; v_call: TRBV11-2; cdr3_aa: CASSWGTSGGETQYF; cdr3_nt: TGTGCCAGCAGCTGGGGGACTAGCGGGGGAGAGACCCAGTACTTC
cdr3_length: 14; j_call: TRBJ2-7; d_call: .; v_call: TRBV2; cdr3_aa: CASSEFLRGDEQYF; cdr3_nt: TGTGCCAGCAGTGAATTCCTCCGGGGTGACGAGCAGTACTTC
cdr3_length: 17; j_call: TRBJ2-2; d_call: TRBD2; v_call: TRBV11-2; cdr3_aa: CASRTPGLAGEGGELFF; cdr3_nt: TGTGCCAGCAGAACCCCGGGACTAGCGGGGGAGGGCGGGGAGCTGTTTTTT
cdr3_length: 19; j_call: TRBJ1-5; d_call: TRBD1; v_call: TRBV5-6; cdr3_aa: CASSRGFTGQFYSNQPQHF; cdr3_nt: TGTGCCAGCAGCCGAGGTTTTACGGGACAGTTCTATAGCAATCAGCCCCAGCATTTT
cdr3_length: 14; j_call: TRBJ2-2; d_call: .; v_call: TRBV10-3; cdr3_aa: CAISEPTNTGELFF; cdr3_nt: TGTGCCATCAGTGAGCCTACGAACACCGGGGAGCTGTTTTTT
cdr3_length: 13; j_call: TRBJ2-7; d_call: TRBD2; v_call: TRBV9; cdr3_aa: CASSWSSGGEQYF; cdr3_nt: TGTGCCAGCAGCTGGAGTAGCGGGGGTGAGCAGTACTTC